The source of this T cell receptor (beta chain) is a study of regulatory T cells in long-lasting Graves disease. Study-wide results and caveats: Persistent disease was associated with favored TRBV28 usage and with favored use of TRBJ1-2 and TRBJ2-5.

The TCR beta library used iRepertoire HTBI primers with Arm-PCR amplification of CDR3. TCRdb passed the multiplex PCR reads through MiXCR, listing each CDR3 protein once. Here the sample spans 440,000 or so distinct CDR3 sequences, 15% being singletons. Judged by abundance, this clonotype is large. Its antigen remains unknown. Time point noted: newly diagnosed GD, antithyroid drugs for less than 3 months. The TCR library was made from RNA that had been extracted from PBMCs in TRIzol. The patients were enrolled through endocrinology in Xi'an, China. CDR3 length equals 15 residues. V lost 2 bases and J lost 5; bases outside the gene matches: 8. Germline CDR1 SGHAT, CDR2 FQNNGV. The sample also formed part of further work on T cells in Graves' hyperthyroidism and ophthalmopathy. That paper notes: With the HTBI primer set, the TCR CDR3 went through a first round of RT-PCR.

The receptor was derived from a woman in her 30s with Graves disease. The chain carries TRBV11-2 and TRBJ2-5; TRBD2 agrees at 7 bases. The source material was peripheral blood mononuclear cells (PBMCs), sampled at new diagnosis, from a patient treated with antithyroid drugs. The CDR3, as DNA: TGTGCCAGCAGCTTAACAGCGGGGCGACGGGAGACCCAGTACTTC. Protein product: CASSLTAGRRETQYF.